This T cell receptor beta chain was identified during a study of HIV-infected patients and healthy controls. Approximately 500 ng RNA was reverse transcribed with alpha and beta constant-region primers. Each of the alpha and beta chains got its own library through chain-specific third strand synthesis with indices. The library got P5 and P7 elements plus a second index, then a 23-cycle PCR. TCRdb processed the 5' RACE reads anew with MiXCR; each CDR3 protein has one entry. The table lists some 4,800 distinct CDR3 sequences, more than 5% of them singletons, with around 35% in the top ten. Follow-up blood was drawn about 14 weeks, roughly three months, after antiretroviral therapy began. No cell fractionation was done, so the repertoire covers all unsorted peripheral blood T cells. Overall study findings and caveats: Untreated HIV+ repertoires had roughly threefold fewer distinct CDR3s and lower Shannon diversity than healthy controls. Significantly higher mean Gini indices appeared in HIV-infected repertoires, possibly reflecting oligoclonality. HIV+ repertoires were severely depleted of MAIT alpha-chain CDR3s, unlike healthy controls.

This clonotype has just a few counts. Its antigen remains unidentified. The clonotype comes from an adult with HIV infection. This specimen consisted of blood, obtained during antiretroviral therapy.

This chain's CDR3 is CASSTGGSTDTQYF. The CDR3 DNA reads as TGTGCCAGCAGTACGGGGGGGAGTACAGATACGCAGTATTTT. This chain connects TRBV12-3 or TRBV12-4 to TRBJ2-3; 8 bases are shared with TRBD2. The J segment lost 3 bases and the V segment lost 5 bases, leaving 4 bases of the junction unmatched. The length of the CDR3 is 14 residues.